This is a list of T cell receptor beta chains from one sample in a study of human versus mouse CDR3 diversity and MHC coevolution. Generated by immunoSEQ multiplex PCR, the TCRdb table keeps only in-frame clones and is missing some. The table records 60,000 to 95,000 clones, about 90% of them present only once. Sequencing input: naive CD4+ T cells from blood. These receptors came from a person between 25 and 70 years old in good health. Each CDR3 is given with its conserved first and last residue. The order of the fields is J gene, clone size, D gene, V gene, CDR3 length, CDR3 DNA, CDR3 protein. D genes are given only for firm matches. Part of the rows lack a size; the others show once, few, many or a class for expanded clones.

>TRBJ2-2|NA|TRBD1|TRBV11-2|17
TGTGCCAGCAGCTTAGATAACCAGGGGGCGAACACCGGGGAGCTGTTTTTT
CASSLDNQGANTGELFF
>TRBJ1-1|once|NA|TRBV6-1|15
TGTGCCAGCAGTGGTCCCCTGGGGCTGAACACTGAAGCTTTCTTT
CASSGPLGLNTEAFF
>TRBJ2-2|NA|TRBD1|TRBV4-1|16
TGCGCCAGCAGCCAAGCCGACAGGGTGGTGGCCGGGGAGCTGTTTTTT
CASSQADRVVAGELFF
>TRBJ2-7|NA|NA|TRBV27|13
TGTGCCAGCAGTGGCGCGGGTCTCGGCGAGCAGTACTTC
CASSGAGLGEQYF
>TRBJ1-1|NA|TRBD1|TRBV30|14
TGTGCCTGGAGCCCACAGGGGTTGGGAACTGAAGCTTTCTTT
CAWSPQGLGTEAFF
>TRBJ2-5|NA|NA|TRBV4-1|13
TGCGCCAGCAGCCGGCTCCCCACGGAGACCCAGTACTTC
CASSRLPTETQYF
>TRBJ1-4|NA|NA|TRBV6-1|16
TGTGCCAGCAGTGGCAGACGGCGGTCGACTAATGAAAAACTGTTTTTT
CASSGRRRSTNEKLFF
>TRBJ2-4|NA|TRBD2|TRBV5-1|18
TGCGCCAGCAGCCTGGGGCTAGCGGGAGCGATGACCAAAAACATTCAGTACTTC
CASSLGLAGAMTKNIQYF
>TRBJ1-1|NA|NA|TRBV19|15
TGTGCCAGTAGTATTGGGCGCAAAATGAACACTGAAGCTTTCTTT
CASSIGRKMNTEAFF
>TRBJ2-3|NA|NA|TRBV21-1|16
TGTGCCAGCAGCAACGGACTAGCGGGAGTGGCAGATACGCAGTATTTT
CASSNGLAGVADTQYF
>TRBJ2-3|NA|NA|TRBV7-8|12
TGTGCCAGCAGCTTAGTCGGAGATACGCAGTATTTT
CASSLVGDTQYF
>TRBJ1-2|NA|TRBD1|TRBV29-1|14
TGCAGCGTAGCCGGGACAGGGGGAAGTAGTGGCTACACCTTC
CSVAGTGGSSGYTF
>TRBJ2-5|NA|TRBD2|TRBV5-1|14
TGCGCCAGCAGCTTGGTTGGGGGGGAAGAGACCCAGTACTTC
CASSLVGGEETQYF
>TRBJ1-1|once|NA|TRBV5-8|15
TGTGCCAGCAGCTTTCGACTGGGGGGAGACACTGAAGCTTTCTTT
CASSFRLGGDTEAFF
>TRBJ1-2|NA|NA|TRBV30|12
TGTGCCTGGAGTGTAGTGACATATGGCTACACCTTC
CAWSVVTYGYTF
>TRBJ2-2|NA|NA|TRBV11-2|15
TGTGCCAGCAGCTTTCGCAGGGGTGACACCGGGGAGCTGTTTTTT
CASSFRRGDTGELFF
>TRBJ2-7|NA|NA|TRBV5-6|14
TGTGCCAGCAGCTTGCTCGCAGGGTCCTACGAGCAGTACTTC
CASSLLAGSYEQYF
>TRBJ2-4|NA|TRBD1|TRBV2|15
TGTGCCAGCAGTGAAGCTCCGACAGGGGGGAACATTCAGTACTTC
CASSEAPTGGNIQYF